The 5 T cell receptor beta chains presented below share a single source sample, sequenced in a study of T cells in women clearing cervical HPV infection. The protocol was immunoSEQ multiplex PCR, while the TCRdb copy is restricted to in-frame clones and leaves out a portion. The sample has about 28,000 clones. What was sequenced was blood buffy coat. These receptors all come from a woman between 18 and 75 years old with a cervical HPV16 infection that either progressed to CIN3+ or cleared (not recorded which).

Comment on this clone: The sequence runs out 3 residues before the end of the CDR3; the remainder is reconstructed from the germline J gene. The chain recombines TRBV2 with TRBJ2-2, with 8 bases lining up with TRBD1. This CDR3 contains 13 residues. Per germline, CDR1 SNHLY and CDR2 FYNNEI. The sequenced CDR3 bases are TGTGCCAGCAAGGACAGGGAGGATTCACCG. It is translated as CASKDREDSP. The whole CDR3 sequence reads CASKDREDSPLFF.

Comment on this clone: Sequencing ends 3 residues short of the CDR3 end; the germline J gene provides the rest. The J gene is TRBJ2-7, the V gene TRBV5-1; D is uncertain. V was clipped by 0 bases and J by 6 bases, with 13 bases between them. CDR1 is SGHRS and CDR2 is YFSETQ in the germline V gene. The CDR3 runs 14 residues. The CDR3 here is CASSLVYASSEQYF. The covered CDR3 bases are TGCGCCAGCAGCTTGGTCTACGCCTCGTCCGAG.

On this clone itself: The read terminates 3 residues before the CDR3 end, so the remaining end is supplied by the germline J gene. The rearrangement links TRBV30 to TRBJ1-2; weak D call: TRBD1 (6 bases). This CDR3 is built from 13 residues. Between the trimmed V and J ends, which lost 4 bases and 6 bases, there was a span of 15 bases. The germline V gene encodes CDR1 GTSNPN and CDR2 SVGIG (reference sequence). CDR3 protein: CAWKPGGLNGYTF. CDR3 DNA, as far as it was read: TGTGCCTGGAAGCCCGGGGGGCTAAATGGC.

CDR3 amino acids: CASRHNPSGNYEQYF. The sequenced part of the CDR3 DNA is TGTGCCAGCAGACATAATCCGAGCGGGAACTACGAG. V and J are TRBV11-3 and TRBJ2-7, with 7 bases lining up with TRBD2. Read coverage stops 3 residues before the CDR3 terminus; the germline J gene supplies the remainder. The CDR3 covers 15 residues. V shed 6 bases and J 3 bases; nucleotides not matched to a gene: 11. The germline V gene has CDR1 SGHNT and CDR2 YENEEA.

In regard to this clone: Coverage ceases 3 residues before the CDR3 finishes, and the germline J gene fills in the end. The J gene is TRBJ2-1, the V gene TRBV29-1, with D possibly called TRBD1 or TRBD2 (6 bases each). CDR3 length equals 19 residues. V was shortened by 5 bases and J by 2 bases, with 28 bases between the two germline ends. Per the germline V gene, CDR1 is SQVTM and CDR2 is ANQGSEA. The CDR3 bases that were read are TGCAGCGTTTCTCAGCTTGCGGGACAAAAAGACCTTCCCTACAATGAG. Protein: CSVSQLAGQKDLPYNE. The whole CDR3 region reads CSVSQLAGQKDLPYNEQFF.